This TCR beta chain was obtained from a study of blood T cells in healthy people across ages. Sample-barcoded 5' priming and a J-beta primer mix drove a second PCR of 7 to 11 cycles. TCRdb re-called the 5' RACE reads with MiXCR, one entry per CDR3 protein. Of about 900,000 distinct CDR3 sequences listed, about 44% are singletons. The authors isolated at least 6 million PBMCs per sample. V lost 1 base and J lost 5; bases outside the gene matches: 5. Per the germline V gene, CDR1 is ENHRY and CDR2 is SYGVKD. The CDR3 has 14 residues. This clonotype originated in a man aged 30 to 45 in good health. This chain joins TRBV10-3 and TRBJ2-7, with 7 bases that match TRBD2. Sequences were obtained from blood. The CDR3 DNA follows: TGTGCCATCAGTGAGTGGGGAGGGAGCGACGAGCAGTACTTC. This encodes CAISEWGGSDEQYF.